This T cell receptor beta chain was recovered during a study of identical twins. TCRdb reprocessed the 5' RACE reads with MiXCR, giving one entry per CDR3 protein. Here the sample spans hundreds of thousands of distinct CDR3 sequences, over 15% being singletons. Whole-study findings and limits: Out-of-frame alpha sequences that twins shared showed excess low generation probability.

The CDR3 loop spans 13 amino acids. Trimming cost V 5 bases and J 9 bases, with 17 bases left between them. Regarding this clonotype: The antigen is unknown.

These data are also associated with another study on T cells expressing NK-cell markers.

The receptor was derived from a woman aged 18 to 35 in good health. Sequenced: PBMCs. V usage is TRBV12-3 or TRBV12-4 and J usage is TRBJ2-7; no clear D gene. The CDR3, as DNA: TGTGCCAGCAGTCTCTTTAAGGGCATACCGCAGTACTTC. This sequence encodes CASSLFKGIPQYF.